This T cell receptor (beta chain) derives from a study of shared clonotypes between healthy human individuals. The germline gives CDR1 SSHAT, CDR2 FNYEAQ (reference sequence). CDR3 size: 15 residues. Some clones are missing from TCRdb's copy, which holds only in-frame ones; the method was immunoSEQ multiplex PCR. This sample has millions of clones, with around nine tenths found just once. Points on this clone: Its antigen is undetermined. Compared with germline, one end of the junction differs, possibly owing to a read error.

The study's findings and limits: At large depth, rarefaction still showed sorted-subset sequencing to be incomplete. Having only a few donors restricted how much genetic and exposure-history diversity was captured.

V usage is TRBV7-7 and J usage is TRBJ2-1; 7 positions agree with TRBD1. The origin of this receptor is a man between 18 and 35 years old in good health. The sample was naive CD4+ T cells sorted from blood. Specified subset: CD45RA+ positively selected. The CDR3 DNA follows: TGTGCTAGCAGCTTAGACGGGACAGCGTACAATGAGCAGTTCTTC. Residues: CASSLDGTAYNEQFF. Filled out from reference TRBV7-7 and TRBJ2-1, the complete variable domain reads GAGVSQSPRYKVTKRGQDVTLRCDPISSHATLYWYQQALGQGPEFLTYFNYEAQPDKSGLPSDRFSAERPEGSISTLTIQRTEQRDSAMYRCASSLDGTAYNEQFFGPGTRLTVL.